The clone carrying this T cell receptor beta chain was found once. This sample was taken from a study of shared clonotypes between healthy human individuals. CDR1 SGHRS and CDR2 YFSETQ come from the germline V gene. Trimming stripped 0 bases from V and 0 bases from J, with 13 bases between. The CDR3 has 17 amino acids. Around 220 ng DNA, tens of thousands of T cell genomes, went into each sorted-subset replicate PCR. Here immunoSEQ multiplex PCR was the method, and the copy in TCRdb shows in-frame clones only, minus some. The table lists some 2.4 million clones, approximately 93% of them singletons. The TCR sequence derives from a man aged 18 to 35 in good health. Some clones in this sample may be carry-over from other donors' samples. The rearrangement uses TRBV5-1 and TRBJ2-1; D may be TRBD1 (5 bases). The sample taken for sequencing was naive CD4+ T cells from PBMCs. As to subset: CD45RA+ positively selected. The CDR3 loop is CASSLVQETSSYNEQFF. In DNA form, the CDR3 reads TGCGCCAGCAGCTTGGTACAGGAGACCAGCTCCTACAATGAGCAGTTCTTC.